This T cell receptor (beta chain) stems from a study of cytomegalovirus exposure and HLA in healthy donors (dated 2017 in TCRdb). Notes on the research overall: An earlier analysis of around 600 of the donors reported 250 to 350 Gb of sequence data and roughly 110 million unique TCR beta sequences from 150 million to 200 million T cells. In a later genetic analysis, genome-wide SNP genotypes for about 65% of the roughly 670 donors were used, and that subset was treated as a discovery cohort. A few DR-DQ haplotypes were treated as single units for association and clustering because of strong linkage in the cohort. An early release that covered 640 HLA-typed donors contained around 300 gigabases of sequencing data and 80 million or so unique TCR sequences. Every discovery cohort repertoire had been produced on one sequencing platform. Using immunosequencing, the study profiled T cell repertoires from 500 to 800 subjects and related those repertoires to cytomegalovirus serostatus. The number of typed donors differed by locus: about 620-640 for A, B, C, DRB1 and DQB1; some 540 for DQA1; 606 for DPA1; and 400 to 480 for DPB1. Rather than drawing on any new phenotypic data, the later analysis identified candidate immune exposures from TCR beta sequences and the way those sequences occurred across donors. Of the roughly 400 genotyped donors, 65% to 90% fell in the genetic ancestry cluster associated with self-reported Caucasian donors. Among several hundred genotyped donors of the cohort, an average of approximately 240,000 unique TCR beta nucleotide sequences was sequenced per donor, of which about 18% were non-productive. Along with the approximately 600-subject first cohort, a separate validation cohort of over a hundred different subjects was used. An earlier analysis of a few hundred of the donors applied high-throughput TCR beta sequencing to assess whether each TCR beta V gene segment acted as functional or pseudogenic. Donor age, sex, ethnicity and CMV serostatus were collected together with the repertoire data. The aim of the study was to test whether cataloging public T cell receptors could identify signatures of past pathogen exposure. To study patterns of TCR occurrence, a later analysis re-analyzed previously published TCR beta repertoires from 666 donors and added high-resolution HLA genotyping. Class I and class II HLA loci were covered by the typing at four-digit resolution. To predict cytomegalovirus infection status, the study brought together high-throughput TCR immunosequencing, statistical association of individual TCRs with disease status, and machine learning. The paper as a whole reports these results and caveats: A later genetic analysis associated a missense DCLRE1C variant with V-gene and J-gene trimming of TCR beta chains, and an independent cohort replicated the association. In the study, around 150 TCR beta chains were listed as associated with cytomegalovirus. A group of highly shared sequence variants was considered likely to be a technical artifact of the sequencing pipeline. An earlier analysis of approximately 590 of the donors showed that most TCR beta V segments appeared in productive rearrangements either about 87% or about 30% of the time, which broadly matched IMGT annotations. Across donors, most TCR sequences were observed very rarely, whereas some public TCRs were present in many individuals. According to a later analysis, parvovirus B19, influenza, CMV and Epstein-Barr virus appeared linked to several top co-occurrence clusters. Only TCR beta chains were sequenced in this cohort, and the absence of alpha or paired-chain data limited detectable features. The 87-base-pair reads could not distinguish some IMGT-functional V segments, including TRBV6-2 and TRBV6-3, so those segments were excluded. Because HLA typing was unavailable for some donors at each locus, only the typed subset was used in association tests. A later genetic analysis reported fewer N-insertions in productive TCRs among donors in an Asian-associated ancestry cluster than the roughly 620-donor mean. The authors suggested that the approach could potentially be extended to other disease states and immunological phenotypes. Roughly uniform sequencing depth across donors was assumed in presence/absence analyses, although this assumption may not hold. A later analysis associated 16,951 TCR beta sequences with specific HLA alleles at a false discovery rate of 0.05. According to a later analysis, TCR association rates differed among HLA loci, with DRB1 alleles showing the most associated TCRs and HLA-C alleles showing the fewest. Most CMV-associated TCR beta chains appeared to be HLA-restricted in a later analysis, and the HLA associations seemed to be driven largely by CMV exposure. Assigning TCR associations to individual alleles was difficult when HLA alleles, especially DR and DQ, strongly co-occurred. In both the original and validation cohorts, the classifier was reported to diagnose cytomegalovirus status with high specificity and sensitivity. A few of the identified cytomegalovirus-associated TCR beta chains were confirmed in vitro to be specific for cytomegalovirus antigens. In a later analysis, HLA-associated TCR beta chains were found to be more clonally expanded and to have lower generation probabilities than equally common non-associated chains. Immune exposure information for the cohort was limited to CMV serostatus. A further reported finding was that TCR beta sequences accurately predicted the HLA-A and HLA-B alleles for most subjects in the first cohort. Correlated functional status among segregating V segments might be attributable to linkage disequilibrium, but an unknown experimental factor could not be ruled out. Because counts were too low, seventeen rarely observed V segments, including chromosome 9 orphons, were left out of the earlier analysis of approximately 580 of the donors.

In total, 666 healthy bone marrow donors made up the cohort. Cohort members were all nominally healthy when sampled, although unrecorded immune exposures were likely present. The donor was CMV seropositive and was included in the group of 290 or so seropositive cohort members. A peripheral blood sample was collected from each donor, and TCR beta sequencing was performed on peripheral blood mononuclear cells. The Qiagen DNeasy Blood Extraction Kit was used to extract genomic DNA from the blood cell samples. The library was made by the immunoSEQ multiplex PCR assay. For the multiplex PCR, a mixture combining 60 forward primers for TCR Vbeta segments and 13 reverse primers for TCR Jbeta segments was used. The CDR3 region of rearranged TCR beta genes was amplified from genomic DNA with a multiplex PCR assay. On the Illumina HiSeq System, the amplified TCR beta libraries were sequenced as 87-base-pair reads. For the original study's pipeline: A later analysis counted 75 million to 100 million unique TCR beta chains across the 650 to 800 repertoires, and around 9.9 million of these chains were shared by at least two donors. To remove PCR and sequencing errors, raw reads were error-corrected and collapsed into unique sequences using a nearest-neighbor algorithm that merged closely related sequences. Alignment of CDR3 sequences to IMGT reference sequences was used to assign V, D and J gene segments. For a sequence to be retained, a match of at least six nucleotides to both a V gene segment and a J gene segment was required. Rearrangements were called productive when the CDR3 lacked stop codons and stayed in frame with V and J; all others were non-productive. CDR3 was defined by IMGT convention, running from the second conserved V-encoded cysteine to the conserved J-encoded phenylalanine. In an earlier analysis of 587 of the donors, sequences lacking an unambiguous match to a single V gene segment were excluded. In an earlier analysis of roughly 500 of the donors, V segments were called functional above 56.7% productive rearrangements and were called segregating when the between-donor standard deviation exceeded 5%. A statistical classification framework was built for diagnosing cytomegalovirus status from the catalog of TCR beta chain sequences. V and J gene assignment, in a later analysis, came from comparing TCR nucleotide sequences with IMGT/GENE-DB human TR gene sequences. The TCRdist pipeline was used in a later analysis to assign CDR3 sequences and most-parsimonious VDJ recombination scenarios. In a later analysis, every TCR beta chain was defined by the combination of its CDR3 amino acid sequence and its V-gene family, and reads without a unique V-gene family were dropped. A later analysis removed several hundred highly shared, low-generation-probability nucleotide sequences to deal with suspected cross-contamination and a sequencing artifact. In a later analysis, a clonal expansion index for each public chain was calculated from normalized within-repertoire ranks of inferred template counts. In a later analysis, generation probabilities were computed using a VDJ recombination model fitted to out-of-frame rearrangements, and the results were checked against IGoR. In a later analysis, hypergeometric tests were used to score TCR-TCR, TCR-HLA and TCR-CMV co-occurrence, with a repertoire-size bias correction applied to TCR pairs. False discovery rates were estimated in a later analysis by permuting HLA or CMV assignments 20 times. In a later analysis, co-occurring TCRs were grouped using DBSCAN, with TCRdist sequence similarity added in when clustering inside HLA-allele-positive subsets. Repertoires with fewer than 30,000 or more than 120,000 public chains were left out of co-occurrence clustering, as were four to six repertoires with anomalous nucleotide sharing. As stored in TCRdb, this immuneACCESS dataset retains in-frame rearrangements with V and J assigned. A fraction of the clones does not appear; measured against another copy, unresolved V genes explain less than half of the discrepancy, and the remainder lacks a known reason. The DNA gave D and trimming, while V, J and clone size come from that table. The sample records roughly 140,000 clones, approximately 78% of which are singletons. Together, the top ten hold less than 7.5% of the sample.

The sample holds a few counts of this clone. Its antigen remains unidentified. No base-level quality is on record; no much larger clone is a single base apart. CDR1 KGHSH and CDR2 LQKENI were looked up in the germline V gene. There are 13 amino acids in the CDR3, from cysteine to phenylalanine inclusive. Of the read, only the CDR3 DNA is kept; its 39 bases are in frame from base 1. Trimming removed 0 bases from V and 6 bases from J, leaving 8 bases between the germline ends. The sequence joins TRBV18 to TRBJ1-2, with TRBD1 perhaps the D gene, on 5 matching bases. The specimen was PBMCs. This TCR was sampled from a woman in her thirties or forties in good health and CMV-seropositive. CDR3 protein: CASSPPPRDGYTF. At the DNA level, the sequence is TGTGCCAGCTCACCACCCCCCAGGGATGGCTACACCTTC.